The 3 T cell receptor beta chains presented below share a single source sample, sequenced in a study of Ad26.COV2.S vaccination and SARS-CoV-2 variants. This sample's treatment: some 20 received Ad26.COV2.S at low or high dose, single or two shots; roughly five received placebo; per-sample allocation not given. Samples came from day 63 after the first vaccine or placebo injection. The data were produced by immunoSEQ multiplex PCR, yet TCRdb's version contains in-frame clones alone and is incomplete. Among about 450,000 clones listed, 89% were seen once. This specimen was peripheral blood, taken in a trial of Ad26.COV2.S vaccine versus placebo. Receptors originate from a person aged 18-65 years who received the Ad26.COV2.S COVID-19 vaccine or a placebo.

This chain uses TRBV7-6 with TRBJ2-7; D is possibly TRBD1 (6 bases). Germline assignment: CDR1 SGHVS and CDR2 FNYEAQ. V lost 0 bases and J lost 6, with 12 bases in between. The CDR3 is made up of 14 amino acids. CDR3 protein: CASSLAGNRVEQYF. CDR3 in DNA: TGTGCCAGCAGCTTAGCCGGGAACAGGGTCGAGCAGTACTTC.

This clone has more than one count but fewer than ten. The chain couples TRBV11-1 to TRBJ1-6; D might be TRBD1 (6 bases). Trimming removed 5 bases at V and 6 bases at J, with 17 bases between. Germline lookup yields CDR1 SGHAT and CDR2 FQDESV (reference sequence). CDR3 length: 16 amino acids. For the CDR3, the DNA is TGTGCCAGCAGCCTTTTACAGGGTCCGGGTAATTCACCCCTCCACTTT. Encoded protein: CASSLLQGPGNSPLHF. Variable domain in full (rest from reference TRBV11-1 and TRBJ1-6): EAEVAQSPRYKITEKSQAVAFWCDPISGHATLYWYRQILGQGPELLVQFQDESVVDDSQLPKDRFSAERLKGVDSTLKIQPAELGDSAMYLCASSLLQGPGNSPLHFGNGTRLTVT.

The chain employs TRBV4-2 and TRBJ1-2, with 11 bases that match TRBD1. V dropped 4 bases and J dropped 5; count of bases not matched to a gene: 3. There are 14 residues in the CDR3. Germline assignment: CDR1 LGHNA and CDR2 YNFKEQ. The CDR3 protein is CASSRDRGDYGYTF. CDR3 in DNA: TGTGCCAGCAGCCGGGACAGGGGGGATTATGGCTACACCTTC.